This passage covers 25 T cell receptor beta chains from one sample sequenced in a study of blood T cell repertoires in COVID-19. Clones were read by immunoSEQ multiplex PCR, and TCRdb kept only the in-frame ones, dropping some. The data contain hundreds of thousands of clones, 75% to 90% of them singletons. Specimen: PBMCs or T cells enriched from blood (not recorded which). These receptors were collected from a man in his late teens or twenties who had recovered from COVID-19.

The rearrangement links TRBV6-5 to TRBJ1-4; 10 bases agree with TRBD1. This CDR3 contains 15 residues. The germline CDR1 and CDR2 sequences are MNHEY and SVGAGI. Trimming at V came to 6 bases and at J to 7 bases, leaving 8 bases not matched to a gene. This CDR3 is CASSTIDRGREKLFF. DNA of the CDR3: TGTGCCAGCAGCACGATCGACAGGGGGCGTGAAAAACTGTTTTTT.

The chain employs TRBV6-5 and TRBJ2-5, with 7 bases that match TRBD1. After removal of 6 bases from V and 2 bases from J, the junction contained 6 bases not matched to a gene. This CDR3 is built from 14 residues. Germline values: CDR1 MNHEY, CDR2 SVGAGI. Here the CDR3 reads CASSTTGQQETQYF. The CDR3 nucleotides read TGTGCCAGCAGCACCACGGGACAGCAAGAGACCCAGTACTTC.

The chain is built from TRBV7-2 and TRBJ1-4; TRBD1 aligns across 7 bases. CDR1 is SGHTA, CDR2 FQGNSA, per germline. The V and J ends lost 5 bases and 1 base, in that order; junction bases with no gene match: 4. This CDR3 region has 15 residues. The CDR3, as DNA: TGTGCCAGCAGCCCTAGGACAGGAACTAATGAAAAACTGTTTTTT. This encodes CASSPRTGTNEKLFF.

This clone has only one observation. The chain links TRBV7-2 to TRBJ2-7; no clear D gene. CDR3 length: 13 amino acids. Germline CDR1 and CDR2: SGHTA and FQGNSA. V was pared by 3 bases and J by 3 bases, with 9 bases between. The CDR3, as DNA: TGTGCCAGCAGCTTTGACTTCCTCTACGAGCAGTACTTC. Its translation: CASSFDFLYEQYF.

Here the CDR3 DNA reads TGTGCCAGCAGTCATGGGGGCGAGCAGTTCTTC. This encodes CASSHGGEQFF. This chain uses TRBV5-5 with TRBJ2-1; D is possibly TRBD1 (6 bases). This CDR3 region has 11 residues. V shed 5 bases and J shed 10 bases, with 10 bases lying between them. CDR1 is SGHKS and CDR2 is YYEKEE in the germline V gene (reference sequence).

This clone was seen a single time. This chain joins TRBV5-1 and TRBJ2-7; 7 bases line up with TRBD2. CDR3 length: 15 amino acids. Trimming removed 1 base from V and 6 bases from J; junction bases left unmatched: 10. Germline V gives CDR1 SGHRS, CDR2 YFSETQ. CDR3 sequence reads: CASSLTGGYQSEQYF. The CDR3 DNA reads TGCGCCAGCAGCTTGACGGGAGGCTACCAGTCCGAGCAGTACTTC. Full variable domain (missing parts from reference TRBV5-1 and TRBJ2-7): KAGVTQTPRYLIKTRGQQVTLSCSPISGHRSVSWYQQTPGQGLQFLFEYFSETQRNKGNFPGRFSGRQFSNSRSEMNVSTLELGDSALYLCASSLTGGYQSEQYFGPGTRLTVT.

The chain links TRBV3-1 (or the pseudogene TRBV3-2) to TRBJ2-6, with D possibly TRBD2 on 5 matching bases. The ends were cut back, 0 bases at V and 2 bases at J, with 5 bases in the middle. The CDR3 runs to 15 residues. CDR1 is LGHDT, CDR2 YNNKEL, per germline (reference sequence). CDR3 DNA: TGTGCCAGCAGCCAAGAGGAGGCTGGGGCCAACGTCCTGACTTTC. Its translation: CASSQEEAGANVLTF.

This clone has a single count. The chain has TRBV4-1 and TRBJ2-7, with unresolved D. Trimming stripped 1 base from V and 4 bases from J, with 5 bases between. The germline V gene has CDR1 MGHRA and CDR2 YSYEKL. The CDR3 loop spans 12 amino acids. The CDR3 coding sequence is TGCGCCAGCAGCCAAGCCCAGTACGAGCAGTACTTC. This codes for CASSQAQYEQYF.

The chain couples TRBV7-3 to TRBJ2-1; a possible D gene is TRBD2 (5 bases). The CDR3 spans 13 residues. Germline-derived CDR1 and CDR2 are SGHTA and FQGTGA. The germline V and J ends were trimmed by 5 bases and 5 bases, with 10 bases remaining between them. The CDR3 DNA reads TGTGCCAGCAGCCGGACTTCCAACAATGAGCAGTTCTTC. Encoded protein: CASSRTSNNEQFF.

The V gene is TRBV12-3 or TRBV12-4, the J gene TRBJ1-1; tentatively, D is TRBD1 (6 bases). This CDR3 comprises 12 residues. Trimming left V 3 bases short and J 6 bases short, with 8 bases between. The CDR3 reads CASSLGTPEAFF. In DNA, the CDR3 is TGTGCCAGCAGTTTGGGGACACCTGAAGCTTTCTTT.

A note on this clone: The sample carries other DNA sequences with the same CDR3. This chain uses TRBV2 with TRBJ1-5, with a tentative D call TRBD1 (5 bases). Germline-derived CDR1 and CDR2 are SNHLY and FYNNEI. This CDR3 spans 14 amino acids. Deletions cut 3 bases from V and 6 bases from J, with 12 bases between. CDR3: CASSDRGVGQPQHF. In nucleotides, the CDR3 is TGTGCCAGCAGTGATCGGGGGGTTGGTCAGCCCCAGCATTTT.

The chain employs TRBV7-2 and TRBJ2-2, with D possibly TRBD1 on 6 matching bases. V gave up 4 bases and J gave up 6 bases, with 18 bases separating them. Germline values: CDR1 SGHTA, CDR2 FQGNSA. This CDR3 spans 16 amino acids. CDR3 DNA sequence: TGTGCCAGCAGCTCGCCCGGCAGGGGAGTTTCCGGGGAGCTGTTTTTT. This translates into CASSSPGRGVSGELFF.

This chain uses TRBV27 with TRBJ2-1; the match to TRBD1 covers 8 bases. Trimming cost V 5 bases and J 6 bases; bases outside gene matches: 12. Per germline, CDR1 MNHEY and CDR2 SMNVEV (reference sequence). This CDR3 is 16 amino acids long. In DNA form, the CDR3 reads TGTGCCAGCAGTACCAGGACAGGGTTCCTTACCAATGAGCAGTTCTTC. This translates into CASSTRTGFLTNEQFF.

The CDR3 bases are TGCGCCAGCAGCCAAGCGCTGGAGGATGAGCAGTTCTTC. Protein product: CASSQALEDEQFF. The gene calls are TRBV4-1 and TRBJ2-1; D might be TRBD2 (5 bases). Deletions cut 1 base from V and 8 bases from J, with 9 bases between. Germline CDR1 reads MGHRA; CDR2 reads YSYEKL. The CDR3 runs to 13 residues.

J is TRBJ1-5 and V is TRBV6-2 or TRBV6-3; 8 nucleotides match TRBD1. Germline V gene data show CDR1 as MNHEY and CDR2 as SVGEGT. With 2 bases clipped from V and 3 bases from J, the junction kept 6 bases outside the gene matches. This CDR3 region has 16 residues. CDR3 protein: CASSYVSGGHNQPQHF. CDR3 in DNA: TGTGCCAGCAGTTACGTGTCAGGGGGCCACAATCAGCCCCAGCATTTT.

V usage is TRBV2 and J usage is TRBJ1-4, with D uncertain. CDR1 is SNHLY, CDR2 FYNNEI, per germline. The V gene lost 1 base and the J gene lost 5 bases, with 5 bases spanning the gap. The CDR3 is 13 residues long. DNA for the CDR3: TGTGCCAGCAGTGAAGACTGGAATGAAAAACTGTTTTTT. This translates into CASSEDWNEKLFF.

J is TRBJ2-1 and V is TRBV6-2 or TRBV6-3; 9 bases fit TRBD2. The V segment lost 5 bases and the J segment 2 bases; nucleotides outside the gene matches: 16. CDR3 length: 19 amino acids. Per the germline V gene, CDR1 is MNHEY and CDR2 is SVGEGT. The CDR3 loop reads CASSHPRPLAGLPYNEQFF. Written as DNA, the CDR3 is TGTGCCAGCAGTCACCCCCGACCACTAGCGGGCCTTCCCTACAATGAGCAGTTCTTC.

V usage is TRBV9 and J usage is TRBJ1-1, with a possible D match to TRBD1 (6 bases). This CDR3 has 15 residues. Germline lookup yields CDR1 SGDLS and CDR2 YYNGEE. V lost 2 bases, J lost 3 bases, and 14 bases lay in between. The CDR3 DNA sequence: TGTGCCAGCAGCGTCGTAGGGGAGGGGGACACTGAAGCTTTCTTT. This codes for CASSVVGEGDTEAFF.

The CDR3 bases are TGTGCCAGCAGTGGGGGCCCCTCCTATAATTCACCCCTCCACTTT. Protein: CASSGGPSYNSPLHF. V usage is TRBV27 and J usage is TRBJ1-6, with D maybe TRBD1 (6 bases). Trimming cost V 5 bases and J 0 bases, with 8 bases left between them. This CDR3 region has 15 residues. Germline V gene data show CDR1 as MNHEY and CDR2 as SMNVEV (reference sequence).

The chain employs TRBV7-6 and TRBJ2-2; D is perhaps TRBD2 (5 bases). Germline values: CDR1 SGHVS, CDR2 FNYEAQ. V lost 5 bases to trimming and J lost 4 bases, with 20 bases between them. The CDR3 is 17 amino acids. This CDR3 reads CASSPHHTRAGTGELFF. CDR3 bases: TGTGCCAGCAGCCCTCATCACACTAGAGCCGGCACCGGGGAGCTGTTTTTT.

The chain's CDR3 is CASSQQAGTSYEQYF. The DNA for the CDR3 is TGCGCCAGCAGCCAACAGGCAGGAACCTCCTACGAGCAGTACTTC. The V call is TRBV4-3, the J call TRBJ2-7; D remains unclear. The CDR3 contains 15 residues. The V end lost 2 bases, the J end lost 0 bases, and 11 bases lay between the germline ends. Germline values: CDR1 LGHNA, CDR2 YSLEER.

CDR3 protein: CASSPGQGPGAFF. In DNA form, the CDR3 reads TGTGCCAGCAGCCCCGGACAGGGTCCGGGTGCTTTCTTT. The chain is built from TRBV28 and TRBJ1-1, with TRBD1 identical over 8 bases. CDR3 length: 13 residues. The V segment lost 6 bases and the J segment 11 bases; nucleotides outside the gene matches: 11. Germline loops: CDR1 MDHEN, CDR2 SYDVKM.

This sequence joins TRBV6-5 and TRBJ1-3, with 7 bases matching TRBD1. CDR1 is MNHEY and CDR2 is SVGAGI in the germline V gene. The CDR3 length is 15 residues. The junction had 6 bases not matched to a gene; V was cut back by 5 bases and J by 2 bases. CDR3 sequence reads: CASSTSDRAGNTIYF. The CDR3 nucleotides read TGTGCCAGCAGTACCAGTGACAGGGCTGGAAACACCATATATTTT.

This clone appeared many times. This chain connects TRBV6-5 to TRBJ2-7; perhaps TRBD1 as D (6 bases). Trimming took 6 bases from V and 4 from J, leaving 13 bases between them. Germline loops: CDR1 MNHEY, CDR2 SVGAGI. CDR3 length: 13 residues. CDR3 protein: CASRKTQGYEQYF. In DNA form, the CDR3 reads TGTGCCAGCAGAAAGACACAGGGTTACGAGCAGTACTTC.

This clone was counted a single time. V is TRBV7-9 and J is TRBJ1-1; 9 bases match TRBD1. Germline assignment: CDR1 SEHNR and CDR2 FQNEAQ (reference sequence). This CDR3 has 13 residues. With 5 bases clipped from V and 10 bases from J, the junction kept 8 bases outside the gene matches. The DNA for the CDR3 is TGTGCCAGCAGCCCCCGGGACAGGGAACGAGCTTTCTTT. Translating gives CASSPRDRERAFF.